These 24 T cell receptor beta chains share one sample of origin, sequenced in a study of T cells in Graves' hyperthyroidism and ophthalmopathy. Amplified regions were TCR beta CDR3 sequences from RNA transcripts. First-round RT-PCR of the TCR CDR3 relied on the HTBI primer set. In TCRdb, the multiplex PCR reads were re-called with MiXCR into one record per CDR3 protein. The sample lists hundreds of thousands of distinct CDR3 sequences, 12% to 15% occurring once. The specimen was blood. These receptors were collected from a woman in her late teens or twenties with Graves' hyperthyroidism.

The DNA for the CDR3 is TGTGCCAGCAGCTTAGAGGGGACTAGCGGGAGGGCCTTGACAGATACGCAGTATTTT. The encoded protein is CASSLEGTSGRALTDTQYF. This chain links TRBV11-2 with TRBJ2-3, with TRBD2 identical over 16 bases. Germline CDR1 and CDR2: SGHAT and FQNNGV. The CDR3 covers 19 residues. V shed 0 bases, J shed 3 bases, and the junction held 6 bases outside the gene matches.

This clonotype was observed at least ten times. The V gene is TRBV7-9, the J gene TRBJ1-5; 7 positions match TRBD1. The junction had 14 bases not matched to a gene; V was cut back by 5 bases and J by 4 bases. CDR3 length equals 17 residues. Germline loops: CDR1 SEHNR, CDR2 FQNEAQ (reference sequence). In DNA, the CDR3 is TGTGCCAGCAGCCCCGTCCTAACAGGGGAGGCTAATCAGCCCCAGCATTTT. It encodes CASSPVLTGEANQPQHF.

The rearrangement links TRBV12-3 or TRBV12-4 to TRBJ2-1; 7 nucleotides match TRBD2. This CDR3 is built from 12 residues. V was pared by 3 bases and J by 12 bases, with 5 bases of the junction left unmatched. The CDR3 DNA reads TGTGCCAGCAGTTTCGGGATAGCGGGGCAGTTCTTC. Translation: CASSFGIAGQFF.

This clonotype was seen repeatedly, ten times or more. Here the CDR3 reads CSARRANTEAFF. CDR3 nucleotide sequence: TGCAGTGCTAGACGGGCTAACACTGAAGCTTTCTTT. The rearrangement uses TRBV20-1 and TRBJ1-1; D unresolved. The V and J ends lost 2 bases and 2 bases respectively, with 6 bases between them. Germline CDR1 is DFQATT and CDR2 is SNEGSKA (reference sequence). This CDR3 contains 12 residues.

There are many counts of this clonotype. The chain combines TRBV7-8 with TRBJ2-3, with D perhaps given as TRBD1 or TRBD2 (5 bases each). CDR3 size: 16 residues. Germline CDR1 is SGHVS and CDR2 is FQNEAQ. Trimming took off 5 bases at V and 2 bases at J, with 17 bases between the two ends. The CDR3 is CASSHQYGTNTDTQYF. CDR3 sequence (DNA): TGTGCCAGCAGCCATCAATACGGGACCAACACAGATACGCAGTATTTT.

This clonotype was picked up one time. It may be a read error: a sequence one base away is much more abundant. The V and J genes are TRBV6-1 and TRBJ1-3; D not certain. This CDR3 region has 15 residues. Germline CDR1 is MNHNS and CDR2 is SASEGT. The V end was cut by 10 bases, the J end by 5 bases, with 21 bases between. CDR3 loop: CAIKSAASARNTIYF. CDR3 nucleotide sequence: TGTGCCATCAAGAGCGCTGCTTCGGCCCGAAACACCATATATTTT.

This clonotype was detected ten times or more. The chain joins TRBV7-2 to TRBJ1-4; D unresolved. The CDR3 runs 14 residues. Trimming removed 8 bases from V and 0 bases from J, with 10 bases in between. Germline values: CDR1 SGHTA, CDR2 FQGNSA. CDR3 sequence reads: CASSLTATNEKLFF. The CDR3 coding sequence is TGTGCCAGCTCATTAACGGCAACTAATGAAAAACTGTTTTTT.

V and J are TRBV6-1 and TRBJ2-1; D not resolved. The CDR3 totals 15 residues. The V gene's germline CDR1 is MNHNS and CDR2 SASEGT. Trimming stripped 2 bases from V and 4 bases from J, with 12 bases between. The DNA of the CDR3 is TGTGCCAGCAGTGAATCACTTTTGACTTACAATGAGCAGTTCTTC. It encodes CASSESLLTYNEQFF.

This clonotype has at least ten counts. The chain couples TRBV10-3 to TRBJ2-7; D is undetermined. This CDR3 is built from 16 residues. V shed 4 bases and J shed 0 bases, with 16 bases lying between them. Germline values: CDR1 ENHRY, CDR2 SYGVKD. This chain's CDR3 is CAISGDGVAVSYEQYF. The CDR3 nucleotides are TGTGCCATCAGTGGTGACGGTGTGGCCGTCTCCTACGAGCAGTACTTC.

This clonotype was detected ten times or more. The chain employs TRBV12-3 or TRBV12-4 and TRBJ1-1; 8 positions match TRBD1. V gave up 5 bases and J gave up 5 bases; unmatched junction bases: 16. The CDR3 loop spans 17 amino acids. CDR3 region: CASSPPLIRGLRTEAFF. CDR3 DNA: TGTGCCAGCAGTCCACCCCTTATCAGGGGGCTACGGACTGAAGCTTTCTTT.

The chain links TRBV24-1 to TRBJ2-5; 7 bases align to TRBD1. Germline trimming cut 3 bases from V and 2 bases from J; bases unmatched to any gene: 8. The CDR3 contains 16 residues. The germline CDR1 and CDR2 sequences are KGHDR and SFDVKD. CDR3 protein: CATSDDTGTVQETQYF. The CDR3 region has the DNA TGTGCCACCAGTGATGATACCGGGACAGTTCAAGAGACCCAGTACTTC.

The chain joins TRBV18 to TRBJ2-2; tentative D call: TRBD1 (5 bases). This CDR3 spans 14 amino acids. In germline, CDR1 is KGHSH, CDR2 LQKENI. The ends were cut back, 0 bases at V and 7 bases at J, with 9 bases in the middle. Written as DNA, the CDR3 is TGTGCCAGCTCACCACCCGGTGGACACGGGGAGCTGTTTTTT. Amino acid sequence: CASSPPGGHGELFF.

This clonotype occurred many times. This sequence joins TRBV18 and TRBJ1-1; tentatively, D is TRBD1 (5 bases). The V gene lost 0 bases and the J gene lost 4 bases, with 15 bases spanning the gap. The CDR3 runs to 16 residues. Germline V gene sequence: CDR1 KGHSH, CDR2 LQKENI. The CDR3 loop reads CASSPPGRSRATEAFF. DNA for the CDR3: TGTGCCAGCTCACCACCTGGTAGGAGCAGGGCCACTGAAGCTTTCTTT. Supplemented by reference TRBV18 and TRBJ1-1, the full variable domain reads NAGVMQNPRHLVRRRGQEARLRCSPMKGHSHVYWYRQLPEEGLKFMVYLQKENIIDESGMPKERFSAEFPKEGPSILRIQQVVRGDSAAYFCASSPPGRSRATEAFFGQGTRLTVV.

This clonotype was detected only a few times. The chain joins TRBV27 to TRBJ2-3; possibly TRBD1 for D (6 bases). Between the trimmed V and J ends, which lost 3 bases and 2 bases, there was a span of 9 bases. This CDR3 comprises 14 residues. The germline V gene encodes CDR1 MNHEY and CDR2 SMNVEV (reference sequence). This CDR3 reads CASSFGTNTDTQYF. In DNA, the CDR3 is TGTGCCAGCAGTTTTGGGACAAACACAGATACGCAGTATTTT.

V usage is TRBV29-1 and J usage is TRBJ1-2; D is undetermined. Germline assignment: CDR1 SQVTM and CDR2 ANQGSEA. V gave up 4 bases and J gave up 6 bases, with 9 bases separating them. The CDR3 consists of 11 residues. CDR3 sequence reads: CSVGKSDGYTF. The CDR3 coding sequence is TGCAGCGTTGGGAAATCCGATGGCTACACCTTC.

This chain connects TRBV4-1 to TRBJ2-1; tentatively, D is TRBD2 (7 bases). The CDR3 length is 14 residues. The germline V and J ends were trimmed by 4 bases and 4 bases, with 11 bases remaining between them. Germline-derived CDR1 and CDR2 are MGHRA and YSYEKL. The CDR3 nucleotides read TGCGCCAGCAGCCCCGGGGGGCGGTACAATGAGCAGTTCTTC. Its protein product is CASSPGGRYNEQFF.

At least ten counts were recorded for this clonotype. CDR3 sequence: CASGSGNTEAFF. CDR3 DNA sequence: TGTGCCAGCGGGTCGGGTAACACTGAAGCTTTCTTT. The chain combines TRBV28 with TRBJ1-1; unclear D gene. The CDR3 covers 12 residues. CDR1 is MDHEN and CDR2 is SYDVKM in the germline V gene. V was pared by 8 bases and J by 2 bases, with 9 bases between.

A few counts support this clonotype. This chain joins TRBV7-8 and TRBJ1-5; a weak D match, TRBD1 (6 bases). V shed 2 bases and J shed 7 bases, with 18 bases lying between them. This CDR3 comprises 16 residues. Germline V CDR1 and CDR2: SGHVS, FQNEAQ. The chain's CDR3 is CASSLKRQVRGQPQHF. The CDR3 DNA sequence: TGTGCCAGCAGCTTAAAGCGACAGGTGAGAGGACAGCCCCAGCATTTT.

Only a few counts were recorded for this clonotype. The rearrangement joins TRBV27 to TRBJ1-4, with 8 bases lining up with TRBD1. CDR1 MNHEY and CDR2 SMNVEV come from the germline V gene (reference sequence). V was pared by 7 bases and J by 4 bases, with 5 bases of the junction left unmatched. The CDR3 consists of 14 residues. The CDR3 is CASTSGGGNEKLFF. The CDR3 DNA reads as TGTGCCAGCACTTCAGGGGGCGGTAATGAAAAACTGTTTTTT.

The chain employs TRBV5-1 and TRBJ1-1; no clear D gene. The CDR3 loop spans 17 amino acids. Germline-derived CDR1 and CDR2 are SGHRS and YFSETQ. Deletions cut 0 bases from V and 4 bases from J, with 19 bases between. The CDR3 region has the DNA TGCGCCAGCAGCTTGGCCGTCTTGGCACAAGCCGGCACTGAAGCTTTCTTT. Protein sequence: CASSLAVLAQAGTEAFF. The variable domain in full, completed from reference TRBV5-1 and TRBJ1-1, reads KAGVTQTPRYLIKTRGQQVTLSCSPISGHRSVSWYQQTPGQGLQFLFEYFSETQRNKGNFPGRFSGRQFSNSRSEMNVSTLELGDSALYLCASSLAVLAQAGTEAFFGQGTRLTVV.

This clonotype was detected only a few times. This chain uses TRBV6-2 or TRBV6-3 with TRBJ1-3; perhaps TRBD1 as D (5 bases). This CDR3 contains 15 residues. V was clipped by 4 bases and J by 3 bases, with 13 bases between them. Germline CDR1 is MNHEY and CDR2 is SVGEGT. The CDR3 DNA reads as TGTGCCAGCAGTTCCAGACGGGGCTTTGGAAACACCATATATTTT. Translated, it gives CASSSRRGFGNTIYF.

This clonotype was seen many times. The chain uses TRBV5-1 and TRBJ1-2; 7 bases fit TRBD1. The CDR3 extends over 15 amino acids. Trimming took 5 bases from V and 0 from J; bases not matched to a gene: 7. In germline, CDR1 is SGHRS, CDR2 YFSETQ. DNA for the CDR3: TGCGCCAGCAGGAGCCGGGACAGCGCTAACTATGGCTACACCTTC. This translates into CASRSRDSANYGYTF.

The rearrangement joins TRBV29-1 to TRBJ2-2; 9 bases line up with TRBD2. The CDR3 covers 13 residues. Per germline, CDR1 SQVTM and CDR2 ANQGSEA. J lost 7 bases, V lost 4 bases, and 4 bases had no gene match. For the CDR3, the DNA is TGCAGCGTTGGGCGGGAGGGCCGCGGGGAGCTGTTTTTT. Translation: CSVGREGRGELFF.

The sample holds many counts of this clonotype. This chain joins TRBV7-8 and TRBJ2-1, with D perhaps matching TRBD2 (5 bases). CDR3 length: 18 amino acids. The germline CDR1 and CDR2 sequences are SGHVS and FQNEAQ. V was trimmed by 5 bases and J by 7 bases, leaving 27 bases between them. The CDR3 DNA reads TGTGCCAGCAGCGGCCGCGAGAGGGTTGCCCTCCTACGTAATGAGCAGTTCTTC. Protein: CASSGRERVALLRNEQFF.